The 12 T cell receptor beta chains below come from one sample, sequenced in a study of blood T cell repertoires in COVID-19. The assay was immunoSEQ multiplex PCR, and TCRdb's table has in-frame clones only and misses some. Altogether around 39,000 clones are present, roughly 80% being singletons, with the ten largest covering 29%. Input material: peripheral blood. The source is a man at least 80 years old with active or convalescent COVID-19.

This clone appeared once. The J gene is TRBJ1-1, the V gene TRBV13, with D tentatively TRBD1 (6 bases). The CDR3 runs to 13 residues. Trimming took 4 bases from V and 6 from J, leaving 12 bases between them. The germline CDR1 and CDR2 sequences are PRHDT and FYEKMQ (reference sequence). CDR3 amino acids: CASSSTGRAEAFF. The DNA of the CDR3 is TGTGCCAGCAGCTCAACAGGGAGGGCTGAAGCTTTCTTT.

The V call is TRBV9, the J call TRBJ2-1, with 10 bases aligning to TRBD2. V trimming: 7 bases; J trimming: 2 bases; junction bases outside the gene matches: 6. CDR1 is SGDLS and CDR2 is YYNGEE in the germline V gene. The CDR3 has 15 amino acids. The CDR3 loop reads CASANSGGPYNEQFF. DNA of the CDR3: TGTGCCAGCGCTAATAGCGGGGGGCCCTACAATGAGCAGTTCTTC. The full variable domain, in which reference TRBV9 and TRBJ2-1 provide the parts outside the CDR3, is DSGVTQTPKHLITATGQRVTLRCSPRSGDLSVYWYQQSLDQGLQFLIQYYNGEERAKGNILERFSAQQFPDLHSELNLSSLELGDSALYFCASANSGGPYNEQFFGPGTRLTVL.

The CDR3 sequence is CASSPWTGVAGNTIYF. The CDR3 DNA sequence: TGTGCCAGCAGCCCCTGGACAGGGGTTGCTGGAAACACCATATATTTT. The chain carries TRBV5-5 and TRBJ1-3, with 9 bases that match TRBD1. Germline loops: CDR1 SGHKS, CDR2 YYEKEE (reference sequence). The J segment lost 2 bases and the V segment lost 4 bases, leaving 7 bases of the junction unmatched. The CDR3 runs 16 residues.

This clone was recorded only once. The chain has TRBV2 and TRBJ1-2; D is ambiguous. The germline CDR1 and CDR2 sequences are SNHLY and FYNNEI. V was clipped by 6 bases and J by 3 bases, with 5 bases between them. The CDR3 is made up of 11 amino acids. CDR3 sequence reads: CASRAYYGYTF. CDR3 nucleotides: TGTGCCAGCAGGGCTTACTATGGCTACACCTTC.

There are a few counts of this clone. V and J are TRBV9 and TRBJ2-6; D is perhaps TRBD2 (6 bases). The ends were cut back, 3 bases at V and 7 bases at J, with 17 bases in the middle. This CDR3 contains 16 residues. Per germline, CDR1 SGDLS and CDR2 YYNGEE. The CDR3 spells CASSAGVGSLANVLTF. For the CDR3, the DNA is TGTGCCAGCAGCGCGGGGGTGGGATCTCTTGCCAACGTCCTGACTTTC.

The J gene is TRBJ1-6, the V gene TRBV5-4; D is uncertain. V shed 4 bases and J shed 4 bases, with 21 bases lying between them. CDR3 length equals 18 residues. The germline gives CDR1 SGHNT, CDR2 YYREEE (reference sequence). CDR3 coding DNA: TGTGCCAGCAGCAGCGGTGGTCGCGATGGAAATTATAATTCACCCCTCCACTTT. Translating gives CASSSGGRDGNYNSPLHF.

This clone was detected only a few times. This chain connects TRBV3-1 (or the pseudogene TRBV3-2) to TRBJ2-7; 8 bases map to TRBD1. This CDR3 comprises 14 residues. Trimming cost V 4 bases and J 0 bases; bases outside gene matches: 2. Germline V CDR1 and CDR2: LGHDT, YNNKEL (reference sequence). The CDR3 here is CASSRDRYSYEQYF. DNA of the CDR3: TGTGCCAGCAGCCGGGACAGGTACTCCTACGAGCAGTACTTC.

This clone was seen more than once but under ten times. The V and J genes are TRBV5-1 and TRBJ2-6; a possible D gene is TRBD1 (6 bases). Trimming removed 0 bases from V and 0 bases from J, with 7 bases in between. The CDR3 spans 16 residues. The germline V gene encodes CDR1 SGHRS and CDR2 YFSETQ. The CDR3 coding sequence is TGCGCCAGCAGCTTGGCGACAGGCTCTGGGGCCAACGTCCTGACTTTC. Encoded protein: CASSLATGSGANVLTF.

Details on this clone: An end of the junction does not agree with germline; a read error may underlie this. The chain couples TRBV30 to TRBJ2-7; TRBD1 matches at 9 bases. Germline V lookup: CDR1 GTSNPN, CDR2 SVGIG (reference sequence). The CDR3 is made up of 14 amino acids. This CDR3 is CAWGVGTGFYEQYF. CDR3 DNA sequence: TGTGCCTGGGGTGTAGGGACAGGGTTCTACGAGCAGTACTTC.

This clone was observed a few times. V is TRBV5-1 and J is TRBJ1-1; no definite D call. The V end lost 0 bases, the J end lost 1 base, and 10 bases lay between the germline ends. This CDR3 has 15 residues. CDR1 SGHRS and CDR2 YFSETQ come from the germline V gene. The CDR3 DNA reads as TGCGCCAGCAGCTTGGCCGACACCCGGAACACTGAAGCTTTCTTT. Translated: CASSLADTRNTEAFF.

V is TRBV11-3 and J is TRBJ2-5, with D perhaps matching TRBD1 (5 bases). The CDR3 sequence is 16 residues long. The V end lost 0 bases, the J end lost 5 bases, and 16 bases lay between the germline ends. In germline, CDR1 is SGHNT, CDR2 YENEEA. DNA of the CDR3: TGTGCCAGCAGCTTAGAAGGGGAACGAAGCGAGGAGACCCAGTACTTC. It yields the protein CASSLEGERSEETQYF. The full variable domain, completed using reference TRBV11-3 and TRBJ2-5, is EAGVVQSPRYKIIEKKQPVAFWCNPISGHNTLYWYLQNLGQGPELLIRYENEEAVDDSQLPKDRFSAERLKGVDSTLKIQPAELGDSAVYLCASSLEGERSEETQYFGPGTRLLVL.

The gene calls are TRBV6-7 and TRBJ1-6; D is ambiguous. TRBV6-7 is known as an ORF, though its function is uncertain. V was trimmed by 0 bases and J by 9 bases, leaving 15 bases between them. This CDR3 has 16 amino acids. CDR3 coding DNA: TGTGCCAGCAGTTACTCTGGTACAGTGCCTCGTTCACCCCTCCACTTT. Its protein is CASSYSGTVPRSPLHF.